One sample yielded the 27 T cell receptor beta chains listed below, sequenced in a study of T cells in Graves' hyperthyroidism and ophthalmopathy (dated by TCRdb to between 2019 and 2020). Library preparation used multiplex PCR. Sequenced on an Illumina HiSeq 2000. The TCR beta CDR3 regions were amplified from RNA transcripts. For the first round of RT-PCR on the TCR CDR3, the HTBI primer set was used together with the Qiagen OneStep RT-PCR kit. In-frame beta chains were kept once TCRdb had trimmed the public reads at Q25 with fastp and called clones with MiXCR. CDR3 protein duplicates are merged, each entry listing the most common genes and DNA. For this sample the table gives some 690,000 distinct CDR3 sequences, of which 17% were detected only once. The ten top clones hold around 15% of the sample. Material: blood. Source of these receptors: a man aged 50-59 years with Graves' hyperthyroidism.

This clonotype appeared many times. The chain carries TRBV10-3 and TRBJ2-3; tentative D call: TRBD1 (5 bases). The V gene lost 4 bases and the J gene lost 6 bases, with 20 bases spanning the gap. Germline loops: CDR1 ENHRY, CDR2 SYGVKD. The CDR3 covers 16 residues. The CDR3 protein is CAISGLLVDNHDTQYF. The CDR3 DNA follows: TGTGCCATCAGTGGTCTGTTAGTGGACAACCACGATACGCAGTATTTT.

This clonotype was counted at least ten times. This chain joins TRBV9 and TRBJ2-7, with 9 bases matching TRBD1. The germline CDR1 and CDR2 sequences are SGDLS and YYNGEE. J gave up 4 bases and V 4 bases, and 9 bases lay outside the gene matches. CDR3 size: 15 residues. The CDR3 bases are TGTGCCAGCAGCTCCAGGACAGGGGAGATATACGAGCAGTACTTC. This translates into CASSSRTGEIYEQYF.

In its sample, this clonotype was seen many times. CDR3 sequence reads: CAWRTSDRDQETQYF. CDR3 nucleotides: TGTGCCTGGAGAACCTCAGACAGAGACCAAGAGACCCAGTACTTC. The chain couples TRBV30 to TRBJ2-5; a weak D match, TRBD1 (5 bases). Germline assignment: CDR1 GTSNPN and CDR2 SVGIG (reference sequence). Trimming took 3 bases from V and 0 from J, leaving 14 bases between them. The CDR3 runs to 15 residues. The complete variable domain, with remaining parts taken from reference TRBV30 and TRBJ2-5, reads SQTIHQWPATLVQPVGSPLSLECTVEGTSNPNLYWYRQAAGRGLQLLFYSVGIGQISSEVPQNLSASRPQDRQFILSSKKLLLSDSGFYLCAWRTSDRDQETQYFGPGTRLLVL.

This rearrangement joins TRBV3-1 to TRBJ2-7, with D perhaps matching TRBD1 (6 bases). The CDR3 covers 18 residues. Trimming stripped 1 base from V and 2 bases from J, with 21 bases between. Germline CDR1 reads LGHDT; CDR2 reads YNNKEL (reference sequence). The CDR3: CASSQGALGALKTYEQYF. The CDR3 DNA is TGTGCCAGCAGCCAAGGGGCCCTGGGGGCACTAAAAACCTACGAGCAGTACTTC.

Only a few counts were recorded for this clonotype. The chain is built from TRBV14 and TRBJ1-2, with D maybe TRBD1 (5 bases). Per germline, CDR1 SGHDN and CDR2 FVKESK. The CDR3 totals 13 residues. V lost 4 bases, J lost 10 bases, and 16 bases lay in between. The CDR3, as DNA: TGTGCCAGCAGCCGGCGGACATCTCCCCCCTACACCTTC. It specifies CASSRRTSPPYTF.

This clonotype was seen at least ten times. The V and J genes are TRBV2 and TRBJ1-5, with TRBD1 as a possible D gene (5 bases). Trimming left V 10 bases short and J 4 bases short, with 14 bases between. The CDR3 is 13 residues long. Germline V gene data show CDR1 as SNHLY and CDR2 as FYNNEI. The CDR3 loop reads CATDSGLNQPQHF. CDR3 DNA sequence: TGTGCCACAGACAGCGGACTTAATCAGCCCCAGCATTTT.

This clonotype was counted many times. The V and J genes are TRBV28 and TRBJ2-5; 8 positions match TRBD2. The germline V gene encodes CDR1 MDHEN and CDR2 SYDVKM. J gave up 5 bases and V 6 bases, and 11 bases lay outside the gene matches. The CDR3 covers 15 residues. The CDR3: CASRGVSGKVETQYF. CDR3 nucleotides: TGTGCCAGCAGGGGGGTTAGCGGGAAGGTGGAGACCCAGTACTTC.

In its sample, this clonotype was seen many times. The chain combines TRBV2 with TRBJ2-3; 8 bases agree with TRBD1. V lost 7 bases to trimming and J lost 4 bases; unmatched junction nucleotides: 7. Germline CDR1 reads SNHLY; CDR2 reads FYNNEI. This CDR3 is 14 amino acids long. Here the CDR3 DNA reads TGTGCCAGCACGAGCAGGGGGCTTTCAGATACGCAGTATTTT. Its protein is CASTSRGLSDTQYF.

This clonotype has ten or more counts. The V gene is TRBV12-3 or TRBV12-4, the J gene TRBJ1-2; 7 bases align to TRBD1. The CDR3 is 12 residues long. The junction had 2 bases not matched to a gene; V was cut back by 6 bases and J by 4 bases. Here the CDR3 DNA reads TGTGCCAGCAGGGGACAGCCCTATGGCTACACCTTC. This translates into CASRGQPYGYTF.

The chain couples TRBV7-9 to TRBJ1-3; D unclear. Germline V gene lookup returns CDR1 SEHNR and CDR2 FQNEAQ (reference sequence). This CDR3 comprises 13 residues. V was cut by 6 bases and J by 0 bases, with 6 bases left in between. The CDR3 sequence is CASRPSSGNTIYF. CDR3 bases: TGTGCCAGCAGACCCAGCTCTGGAAACACCATATATTTT.

This clonotype was observed at least ten times. The J gene is TRBJ2-6, the V gene TRBV20-1; TRBD1 agrees at 8 bases. This CDR3 comprises 16 residues. Germline V gene sequence: CDR1 DFQATT, CDR2 SNEGSKA (reference sequence). With 3 bases clipped from V and 2 bases from J, the junction kept 6 bases outside the gene matches. Here the CDR3 reads CSARGTGLPGANVLTF. CDR3 DNA sequence: TGCAGTGCTAGGGGGACAGGCCTTCCTGGGGCCAACGTCCTGACTTTC.

The chain links TRBV6-1 to TRBJ1-5; D is uncertain. Germline V gene sequence: CDR1 MNHNS, CDR2 SASEGT. The germline V and J ends were trimmed by 5 bases and 4 bases, with 9 bases remaining between them. This CDR3 comprises 13 residues. CDR3 protein: CASSFAENQPQHF. The CDR3 DNA follows: TGTGCCAGCAGTTTCGCGGAGAATCAGCCCCAGCATTTT.

A note on this clonotype: This clone may be a read error of a much larger clone one base away. This chain links TRBV3-1 with TRBJ2-4; tentative D call: TRBD2 (5 bases). The germline CDR1 and CDR2 sequences are LGHDT and YNNKEL (reference sequence). The CDR3 is made up of 14 amino acids. V dropped 4 bases and J dropped 1 base, with 8 bases sitting between them. The CDR3 loop reads CASSPIAAKNIQYF. The DNA for the CDR3 is TGTGCCAGCAGCCCTATAGCGGCCAAAAACATTCAGTACTTC.

In this sample, this clonotype turned up many times. This chain uses TRBV2 with TRBJ1-3; D uncertain. There are 11 residues in the CDR3. V lost 7 bases and J lost 7, with 8 bases in between. Germline CDR1 reads SNHLY; CDR2 reads FYNNEI. The CDR3 sequence is CASNSYNTIYF. The CDR3 DNA reads as TGTGCCAGCAATAGTTACAACACCATATATTTT.

The CDR3 reads CASSSQGSNTGELFF. The CDR3 region has the DNA TGTGCCAGCAGCTCACAGGGTTCGAACACCGGGGAGCTGTTTTTT. The chain is built from TRBV28 and TRBJ2-2; tentatively, D is TRBD1 (6 bases). The germline CDR1 and CDR2 sequences are MDHEN and SYDVKM. The ends were cut back, 6 bases at V and 0 bases at J, with 11 bases in the middle. CDR3 length: 15 residues.

This clonotype was seen ten or more times. V is TRBV2 and J is TRBJ2-7; a weak D match, TRBD2 (5 bases). The CDR3 loop spans 15 amino acids. CDR1 and CDR2 from the germline V gene are SNHLY and FYNNEI. V was clipped by 0 bases and J by 3 bases, with 12 bases between them. The CDR3 DNA is TGTGCCAGCAGTGAAGCGTCTAGCTCCCTCTACGAGCAGTACTTC. This sequence encodes CASSEASSSLYEQYF.

The J gene is TRBJ2-1, the V gene TRBV19; a possible D gene is TRBD2 (6 bases). The CDR3 consists of 15 residues. V lost 5 bases, J lost 8 bases, and 19 bases lay in between. From germline, CDR1 is LNHDA and CDR2 SQIVND (reference sequence). This CDR3 is CASSPGLAIGDEQFF. The DNA of the CDR3 is TGTGCCAGTAGTCCGGGACTCGCTATCGGGGATGAGCAGTTCTTC.

The rearrangement links TRBV19 to TRBJ2-6, with 7 nucleotides matching TRBD1. From germline, CDR1 is LNHDA and CDR2 SQIVND (reference sequence). The J segment lost 2 bases and the V segment lost 7 bases, leaving 2 bases of the junction unmatched. The CDR3 totals 14 residues. The CDR3 region is CASKGAPGANVLTF. The CDR3 DNA reads as TGTGCCAGTAAGGGGGCGCCTGGGGCCAACGTCCTGACTTTC.

This clonotype has a handful of counts. The chain carries TRBV28 and TRBJ2-1; 16 nucleotides align to TRBD2. Germline lookup yields CDR1 MDHEN and CDR2 SYDVKM. The J segment lost 7 bases and the V segment lost 8 bases, leaving 5 bases of the junction unmatched. The CDR3 sequence is 15 residues long. The CDR3 sequence: CASGTSGRALNEQFF. DNA for the CDR3: TGTGCCAGCGGGACTAGCGGGAGGGCCTTGAATGAGCAGTTCTTC.

This clonotype has only a few counts. The V gene is TRBV18, the J gene TRBJ1-2; D unresolved. The CDR3 is 13 residues long. Germline V lookup: CDR1 KGHSH, CDR2 LQKENI. Trimming stripped 2 bases from V and 7 bases from J, with 11 bases between. The CDR3 loop reads CASSPTVRVGYTF. The CDR3 nucleotides read TGTGCCAGCTCACCAACGGTAAGGGTTGGCTACACCTTC.

This clonotype was seen ten or more times. This chain uses TRBV7-6 with TRBJ2-1, with D possibly matching TRBD1 (5 bases). Between the trimmed V and J ends, which lost 0 bases and 6 bases, there was a span of 9 bases. The V gene's germline CDR1 is SGHVS and CDR2 FNYEAQ. The CDR3 runs to 14 residues. The DNA for the CDR3 is TGTGCCAGCAGCTTAGCAGGGGCGAGCAATGAGCAGTTCTTC. Its translation is CASSLAGASNEQFF.

This clonotype was observed at least ten times. The chain recombines TRBV28 with TRBJ1-5; 10 nucleotides agree with TRBD1. V shed 6 bases, J shed 5 bases, and the junction held 4 bases outside the gene matches. The germline V gene encodes CDR1 MDHEN and CDR2 SYDVKM. This CDR3 spans 14 amino acids. The CDR3 loop is CASRLDRGHQPQHF. The CDR3 DNA reads TGTGCCAGCAGGTTAGACAGGGGGCATCAGCCCCAGCATTTT.

This clonotype was seen at least ten times. This chain connects TRBV28 to TRBJ1-5; 7 bases line up with TRBD1. Germline V gene sequence: CDR1 MDHEN, CDR2 SYDVKM. Unmatched junction bases numbered 5, after V lost 3 bases and J lost 6 bases. CDR3 length: 14 amino acids. The CDR3 DNA reads TGTGCCAGCAGTTTTAACAGGGGCGGTCAGCCCCAGCATTTT. As protein: CASSFNRGGQPQHF.

This clonotype appeared many times. The V and J genes are TRBV2 and TRBJ2-1; TRBD1 or TRBD2 may be the D gene (5 bases each). This CDR3 contains 13 residues. From germline, CDR1 is SNHLY and CDR2 FYNNEI. Between the trimmed V and J ends, which lost 1 base and 5 bases, there was a span of 6 bases. The CDR3 loop is CASSEVGDNEQFF. The CDR3 nucleotides read TGTGCCAGCAGTGAAGTGGGGGACAATGAGCAGTTCTTC.

This clonotype has ten or more counts. The chain joins TRBV15 to TRBJ2-5; 9 positions match TRBD1. This CDR3 comprises 15 residues. Germline CDR1 reads LNHNV; CDR2 reads YYDKDF (reference sequence). Unmatched junction bases numbered 8, after V lost 4 bases and J lost 5 bases. CDR3 DNA sequence: TGTGCCACCAGCAAGAGGACAGGGGTATTGGAGACCCAGTACTTC. This codes for CATSKRTGVLETQYF.

This clonotype was seen many times. The chain couples TRBV15 to TRBJ1-1; 8 positions match TRBD1. V trimming: 11 bases; J trimming: 4 bases; junction bases outside the gene matches: 15. This CDR3 comprises 15 residues. The germline V gene has CDR1 LNHNV and CDR2 YYDKDF (reference sequence). CDR3 residues: CAATDRGEAATEAFF. CDR3 nucleotide sequence: TGTGCCGCCACTGACAGGGGAGAGGCAGCCACTGAAGCTTTCTTT.

At least ten counts were recorded for this clonotype. This rearrangement joins TRBV2 to TRBJ2-1, with TRBD2 as a possible D gene (6 bases). The CDR3 runs to 12 residues. V was pared by 7 bases and J by 6 bases, with 10 bases between. Per germline, CDR1 SNHLY and CDR2 FYNNEI. The CDR3 DNA follows: TGTGCCAGCAAAAGACTAGTCAATGAGCAGTTCTTC. Encoded protein: CASKRLVNEQFF.